This T cell receptor beta chain was captured by sequencing in a study of vaccination and CD4 T cells after COVID-19. A note on this clonotype: Its target is unknown. A far larger clone is a single base away, which makes a read error likely.

Noted treatment: approximately nine-day PBMC culture with coronavirus spike peptide pools or control peptides (ViraFEST assay). Sequenced with the Oncomine TCR Beta short-read assay was DNA taken from cultured CD4+ T cells. TCRdb analysed the PCR reads with MiXCR anew, one entry per CDR3 protein. The sample includes about 14,000 distinct CDR3 sequences, less than 30% of them seen just once. This CDR3 has 14 amino acids. Looked up from germline, CDR1 is SGHAT and CDR2 is FQNNGV. Trimming cost V 5 bases and J 2 bases, with 12 bases left between them. The sequenced sample consisted of cultured CD4+ T cells from blood. The clonotype comes from a human donor with COVID-19. The chain couples TRBV11-2 to TRBJ1-1, with D uncertain. The CDR3 sequence is CASSEELTNTEAFF. In nucleotides, the CDR3 is TGTGCCAGCAGCGAAGAGCTTACAAACACTGAAGCTTTCTTT.